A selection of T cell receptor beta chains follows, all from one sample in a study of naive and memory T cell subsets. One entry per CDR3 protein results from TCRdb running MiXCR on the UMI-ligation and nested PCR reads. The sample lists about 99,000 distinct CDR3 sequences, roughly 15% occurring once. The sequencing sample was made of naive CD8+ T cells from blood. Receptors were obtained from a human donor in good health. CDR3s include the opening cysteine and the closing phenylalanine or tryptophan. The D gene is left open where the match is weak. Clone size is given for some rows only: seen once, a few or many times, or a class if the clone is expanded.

DNA: TGTGCCAGCAGTTTCGCGATGAACACCGGGGAGCTGTTTTTT; CDR3: CASSFAMNTGELFF; J: TRBJ2-2; size: few; D: NA; V: TRBV27
DNA: TGTGCCAGCAGCAACCCCAACAGCGGATACAATGAGCAGTTCTTC; CDR3: CASSNPNSGYNEQFF; J: TRBJ2-1; size: many; D: NA; V: TRBV5-5
DNA: TGTGCCTGGGCCTCCCTTTATGAGCAGTTCTTC; CDR3: CAWASLYEQFF; J: TRBJ2-1; size: many; D: NA; V: TRBV30
DNA: TGTGCCAGCAGCCCGGGACCGACGGATGAAGAGACCCAGTACTTC; CDR3: CASSPGPTDEETQYF; J: TRBJ2-5; size: few; D: NA; V: TRBV5-6
DNA: TGTGCCAGCAGTACGGGCCAAGAGACCCAGTACTTC; CDR3: CASSTGQETQYF; J: TRBJ2-5; size: few; D: NA; V: TRBV12-3/TRBV12-4
DNA: TGTGCCAGCAGCGGGGACAGCGAGACCCCAATTAATACGCAGTATTTT; CDR3: CASSGDSETPINTQYF; J: TRBJ2-3; size: NA; D: TRBD1; V: TRBV2
DNA: TGCGCCAGCAGCCAAGATTGGGGCCAGGGGGCGGGTCAGCCCCAGCATTTT; CDR3: CASSQDWGQGAGQPQHF; J: TRBJ1-5; size: many; D: TRBD1; V: TRBV4-3
DNA: TGCAGTGCTAGAGATTGGAGTTACGAGCAGTACTTC; CDR3: CSARDWSYEQYF; J: TRBJ2-7; size: NA; D: NA; V: TRBV20-1
DNA: TGTGCCAGCAGCTTAAGTTACGGCAGCACAGATACGCAGTATTTT; CDR3: CASSLSYGSTDTQYF; J: TRBJ2-3; size: few; D: NA; V: TRBV7-2
DNA: TGTGCCAGCAGTGACGCCGGCCAGGTATCCACAGATACGCAGTATTTT; CDR3: CASSDAGQVSTDTQYF; J: TRBJ2-3; size: NA; D: NA; V: TRBV2
DNA: TGTGCCAGCAGTTCCTTACTGGACAGGGGAGGTGAAAAACTGTTTTTT; CDR3: CASSSLLDRGGEKLFF; J: TRBJ1-4; size: many; D: TRBD1; V: TRBV27
DNA: TGTGCCACCAGCCCAGAGGGGTCGCCATACAATGAGCAGTTCTTC; CDR3: CATSPEGSPYNEQFF; J: TRBJ2-1; size: few; D: NA; V: TRBV15
DNA: TGTGCCATCAGCCAACTAGCGGACCAGACAGATACGCAGTATTTT; CDR3: CAISQLADQTDTQYF; J: TRBJ2-3; size: NA; D: TRBD2; V: TRBV10-3
DNA: TGTGCCAGCAGCCCACCGGGCCGTAACTATGGCTACACCTTC; CDR3: CASSPPGRNYGYTF; J: TRBJ1-2; size: few; D: NA; V: TRBV7-9
DNA: TGTGCCAGCAGTTTAAGGCAGTTAAATCAGCCCCAGCATTTT; CDR3: CASSLRQLNQPQHF; J: TRBJ1-5; size: few; D: NA; V: TRBV28
DNA: TGTGCCAGCAGCTTAGATACACCTTACAATGAGCAGTTCTTC; CDR3: CASSLDTPYNEQFF; J: TRBJ2-1; size: NA; D: NA; V: TRBV11-1
DNA: TGTGCCAGCAGCCGGGGCAGAGAGACCCAGTACTTC; CDR3: CASSRGRETQYF; J: TRBJ2-5; size: NA; D: NA; V: TRBV12-3/TRBV12-4
DNA: TGCGCCAGCAGCCAAGGTGATAGCGGGGGGGACAATGAGCAGTTCTTC; CDR3: CASSQGDSGGDNEQFF; J: TRBJ2-1; size: NA; D: TRBD2; V: TRBV4-1
DNA: TGTGCCACCAGCAGGGCGACTAGCGCCGAGCAGTTCTTC; CDR3: CATSRATSAEQFF; J: TRBJ2-1; size: few; D: TRBD2; V: TRBV15
DNA: TGCAGTGCTAGAGGACTACCGGGACAGGGAGAGTCCTATAATTCACCCCTCCACTTT; CDR3: CSARGLPGQGESYNSPLHF; J: TRBJ1-6; size: many; D: TRBD1; V: TRBV20-1
DNA: TGCGCCAGCAGCCCGGGACTAGGGGGAGAGACCCAGTACTTC; CDR3: CASSPGLGGETQYF; J: TRBJ2-5; size: few; D: TRBD2; V: TRBV4-3
DNA: TGCAGTGCTAGCTCCTATACTAGCGGGGACACAGATACGCAGTATTTT; CDR3: CSASSYTSGDTDTQYF; J: TRBJ2-3; size: few; D: TRBD2; V: TRBV20-1
DNA: TGTGCCAGTAGTGTTAGCGGGGCCCAGTACTTC; CDR3: CASSVSGAQYF; J: TRBJ2-5; size: few; D: TRBD2; V: TRBV19
DNA: TGTGCCAGCAGCCAGGGTGAAAAACTGTTTTTT; CDR3: CASSQGEKLFF; J: TRBJ1-4; size: NA; D: NA; V: TRBV4-2
DNA: TGCAGTGCTAGAGGGCAACCCACAGATACGCAGTATTTT; CDR3: CSARGQPTDTQYF; J: TRBJ2-3; size: many; D: NA; V: TRBV20-1
DNA: TGTGCCAGCAGCCCCTACCTGACGAAGAGCACTGAAGCTTTCTTT; CDR3: CASSPYLTKSTEAFF; J: TRBJ1-1; size: NA; D: NA; V: TRBV6-2/TRBV6-3
DNA: TGTGCCAGCAGCCATCACGGGTACAATGAGCAGTTCTTC; CDR3: CASSHHGYNEQFF; J: TRBJ2-1; size: NA; D: NA; V: TRBV14
DNA: TGTGCCAGCAGCCCGGACACAGATACGCAGTATTTT; CDR3: CASSPDTDTQYF; J: TRBJ2-3; size: few; D: NA; V: TRBV5-4
DNA: TGTGCCAGCAGCCTTGGACTAGCGGGAGGTAGCTCCTACAATGAGCAGTTCTTC; CDR3: CASSLGLAGGSSYNEQFF; J: TRBJ2-1; size: many; D: TRBD2; V: TRBV27
DNA: TGTGCCATCAGTGTGAGCGGGGGCCTTGGGACCCAGTACTTC; CDR3: CAISVSGGLGTQYF; J: TRBJ2-5; size: few; D: TRBD2; V: TRBV10-3
DNA: TGCAGCGTGCTGACAGGGCCCACTGAAGCTTTCTTT; CDR3: CSVLTGPTEAFF; J: TRBJ1-1; size: many; D: TRBD1; V: TRBV29-1
DNA: TGTGCCAGCAGCTTAGTAGGGACTAGCAAGAGGATCCTGAATGAGCAGTTCTTC; CDR3: CASSLVGTSKRILNEQFF; J: TRBJ2-1; size: few; D: TRBD2; V: TRBV7-9
DNA: TGTGCCAGCAGTGACCCTGGAGATAGGGACTACACCTTC; CDR3: CASSDPGDRDYTF; J: TRBJ1-2; size: NA; D: NA; V: TRBV25-1
DNA: TGTGCCAGCAGCGTCGAGGTCAAGGGGAATACGCAGTATTTT; CDR3: CASSVEVKGNTQYF; J: TRBJ2-3; size: NA; D: NA; V: TRBV13
DNA: TGTGCCAGCAGCTTTGGAACCCTGAGTAGCACAGATACGCAGTATTTT; CDR3: CASSFGTLSSTDTQYF; J: TRBJ2-3; size: few; D: NA; V: TRBV13
DNA: TGTGCCAGCAGGCACTCCTTGAATGAGCAGTTCTTC; CDR3: CASRHSLNEQFF; J: TRBJ2-1; size: NA; D: NA; V: TRBV7-9
DNA: TGTGCCAGCAGTTTCTACCCCAACTATGGCTACACCTTC; CDR3: CASSFYPNYGYTF; J: TRBJ1-2; size: few; D: NA; V: TRBV6-2/TRBV6-3